This T cell receptor beta chain came from a study of OX40 agonist ivuxolimab in advanced cancers. General study results and limits: Certain nonresponders likewise exhibited a low normalized T-cell clonal expansion.

Repertoires were generated with immunoSEQ multiplex PCR, while TCRdb's copy carries only in-frame clones and drops some. The sample lists 40,000 to 45,000 clones; 65% to 85% were seen once. The CDR3 contains 15 residues. CDR1 and CDR2 from the germline V gene are GTSNPN and SVGIG (reference sequence). V lost 2 bases and J lost 3; bases outside the gene matches: 7. The investigators sampled blood at baseline, at cycle 4 day 1, and at cycle 7 day 1. A single count supports this clone. Its antigen remains unknown. This clonotype originated in an adult with an advanced solid tumor such as melanoma, head and neck, liver or kidney cancer. The source was CD4+ or CD8+ T cells sorted from blood, collected in a trial of the OX40 agonist ivuxolimab. V and J are TRBV30 and TRBJ1-1, with 9 bases fitting TRBD1. CDR3 DNA: TGTGCCTGGAGTATGCCGGGACAGGGAGACACTGAAGCTTTCTTT. It specifies CAWSMPGQGDTEAFF.